This T cell receptor (beta chain) derives from a study of chemoradiotherapy in HPV16-positive cancers. Findings of the study overall: Functional assays defining HPV-specific T cells used only a couple of HPV16-positive patients. Candidate HPV-specific clones and E7-related TCR motifs grew in tumor during treatment.

Repeated repertoire sampling spanned the course of chemoradiotherapy. This clone was seen a handful of times. Its antigen is not identified. Measured with immunoSEQ multiplex PCR; TCRdb has only the in-frame clones, and not every one. This table holds roughly 12,000 clones, about 65% found once. The receptor was isolated from a human donor with HPV-associated anogenital cancer. This material was obtained from a patient who underwent chemoradiotherapy.

The CDR3 here is CASSQGVRIAYGYTF. The DNA of the CDR3 is TGTGCCAGCAGCCAAGGGGTTCGGATTGCCTATGGCTACACCTTC. The chain uses TRBV14 and TRBJ1-2; the D is unclear. Germline V CDR1 and CDR2: SGHDN, FVKESK. V was cut by 1 base and J by 4 bases, with 13 bases left in between. This CDR3 has 15 amino acids.